This TCR beta chain was recovered during a study of cytomegalovirus exposure and HLA in healthy donors (dated by TCRdb to about 2017). Regarding the complete study: An earlier analysis of 587 of the donors reported about 280 Gb of sequence data and around 120 million unique TCR beta sequences obtained from 180 million or so T cells. An early release that covered some 640 HLA-typed donors contained about 300 gigabases of sequencing data and approximately 85 million unique TCR sequences. Of the roughly 400 genotyped donors, approximately 80% fell in the genetic ancestry cluster associated with self-reported Caucasian donors. The aim of the study was to test whether cataloging public T cell receptors could identify signatures of past pathogen exposure. The study used immunosequencing to profile the T cell repertoires of around 600 subjects and linked those repertoires to cytomegalovirus serostatus. A separate validation cohort of roughly 130 different subjects was used in addition to the 666-subject first cohort. High-throughput TCR immunosequencing, statistical association of individual TCRs with disease status, and machine learning were combined to predict cytomegalovirus infection status. In a later analysis, previously published TCR beta repertoires from 666 donors were re-analyzed and high-resolution HLA genotyping was added so that TCR occurrence patterns could be studied. Rather than drawing on any new phenotypic data, the later analysis identified candidate immune exposures from TCR beta sequences and the way those sequences occurred across donors. An earlier analysis of 587 of the donors used high-throughput TCR beta sequencing to judge whether each TCR beta V gene segment behaved as functional or pseudogenic. Donor age, sex, ethnicity and CMV serostatus were compiled together with the repertoire data. Genome-wide SNP genotypes for about 65% of the roughly 670 donors were used in a later genetic analysis, which treated that subset as a discovery cohort. All discovery cohort repertoires had been generated on a single sequencing platform. HLA typing covered class I and class II loci at four-digit resolution. The number of typed donors differed by locus: roughly 620-640 for A, B, C, DRB1 and DQB1; 500 to 550 for DQA1; about 600 for DPA1; and roughly 470 for DPB1. Because of strong linkage in the cohort, 5 or 6 DR-DQ haplotypes were treated as single units for association and clustering. Across approximately 420 genotyped donors of the cohort, an average of about 220,000 unique TCR beta nucleotide sequences per donor were sequenced, and roughly 18% of those sequences were non-productive. The study at large found these results: Broadly in line with IMGT annotations, most TCR beta V segments showed up in productive rearrangements about 87% or about 30% of the time in an earlier analysis of 587 of the donors. While some public TCRs were present in many individuals, most TCR sequences turned up only very rarely across donors. The 87-base-pair reads could not distinguish some IMGT-functional V segments, including TRBV6-2 and TRBV6-3, so those segments were excluded. At a false discovery rate of 0.05, a later analysis linked 15,000 to 20,000 TCR beta sequences to specific HLA alleles. In a later analysis, most CMV-associated TCR beta chains were found to appear HLA-restricted, with HLA associations seemingly driven largely by CMV exposure. Presence/absence analyses assumed roughly uniform sequencing depth across donors, an assumption that may not hold. In a later analysis, TCR association rates were found to vary across HLA loci, with the most associated TCRs seen for DRB1 alleles and the fewest for HLA-C alleles. Because HLA typing was missing for some donors at each locus, association tests included only the typed subset. In this cohort, only TCR beta chains were sequenced, and detectable features were limited by the absence of alpha or paired-chain data. A cluster of highly shared sequence variants was judged likely to represent a technical artifact of the sequencing pipeline. Cytomegalovirus status was reported to be diagnosed by the classifier with high specificity and sensitivity in both the original and validation cohorts. The authors suggested that the approach could potentially be extended to other disease states and immunological phenotypes. In a later analysis, several top co-occurrence clusters were reported to appear linked to parvovirus B19, influenza, CMV and Epstein-Barr virus. In vitro tests confirmed that a few of the cytomegalovirus-associated TCR beta chains recognize cytomegalovirus antigens. Compared with the roughly 700-donor mean, donors in an Asian-associated ancestry cluster had fewer N-insertions in productive TCRs, according to a later genetic analysis. Immune exposure information for the cohort was limited to CMV serostatus. When HLA alleles, especially DR and DQ, strongly co-occurred, attributing TCR associations to individual alleles was difficult. The study listed approximately 150 TCR beta chains as associated with cytomegalovirus. A further reported finding was that TCR beta sequences accurately predicted the HLA-A and HLA-B alleles for most subjects in the first cohort. Linkage disequilibrium might explain the correlated functional status among segregating V segments, but an unknown experimental factor could not be excluded. A later genetic analysis associated a missense DCLRE1C variant with V-gene and J-gene trimming of TCR beta chains, and an independent cohort replicated the association. Because counts were too low, more than 15 rarely observed V segments, including chromosome 9 orphons, were left out of the earlier analysis of some 640 of the donors. In a later analysis, HLA-associated TCR beta chains were found to be more clonally expanded and to have lower generation probabilities than equally common non-associated chains.

The junction shows trimming of 0 bases on V and 4 bases on J, plus 15 bases between the germline ends. Counted from cysteine to phenylalanine, this CDR3 has 16 amino acids. Just CDR3 DNA is preserved here, 48 bases in frame from base 1. From a lookup of the germline V gene, CDR1 and CDR2 are MGHRA and YSYEKL. About this clone itself: Its antigen has not been determined. It has no much larger one-base neighbor in the sample; base qualities were not kept.

The cohort consisted of 600 to 700 healthy bone marrow donors. At the time of sampling, all cohort members were nominally healthy, though unrecorded immune exposures were likely present. The donor was CMV seronegative and was included in the group of a few hundred seronegative cohort members. Every donor gave a peripheral blood sample, and the peripheral blood mononuclear cells from that sample were used for TCR beta sequencing. Genomic DNA was extracted from the blood cell samples with the Qiagen DNeasy Blood Extraction Kit. The library was generated by the immunoSEQ multiplex PCR assay. The multiplex PCR relied on a mix of 60 forward primers for TCR Vbeta segments and 13 reverse primers for TCR Jbeta segments. Amplification of the CDR3 region of rearranged TCR beta genes was performed with a multiplex PCR assay on genomic DNA. Amplified TCR beta libraries were sequenced as 87-base-pair reads on the Illumina HiSeq System. The study's own analysis went as follows. A later analysis counted some 80 million unique TCR beta chains across the 670 or so repertoires, and 10 million to 12 million of these chains were shared by at least two donors. A nearest-neighbor algorithm error-corrected the raw reads and collapsed the reads into unique sequences, merging closely related sequences to remove PCR and sequencing errors. To assign V, D and J gene segments, CDR3 sequences were aligned to IMGT reference sequences. Each retained sequence needed at least a six-nucleotide match to both a V gene segment and a J gene segment. Rearrangements were classified as productive when the CDR3 lacked stop codons and remained in frame with V and J, and all other rearrangements were classified as non-productive. CDR3 was defined by IMGT convention, running from the second conserved V-encoded cysteine to the conserved J-encoded phenylalanine. Sequences without an unambiguous match to a single V gene segment were excluded from the earlier analysis of 450 to 650 of the donors. An earlier analysis of 500 to 700 of the donors classified V segments as functional when productive rearrangements were above 56.7% and as segregating when the standard deviation between donors was above 5%. A statistical classification framework was developed to diagnose cytomegalovirus status using the catalog of TCR beta chain sequences. In a later analysis, TCR nucleotide sequences were compared against IMGT/GENE-DB human TR gene sequences so that V and J genes could be assigned. A later analysis assigned CDR3 sequences and most-parsimonious VDJ recombination scenarios with the TCRdist pipeline. In a later analysis, every TCR beta chain was defined by the combination of its CDR3 amino acid sequence and its V-gene family, and reads without a unique V-gene family were dropped. To address suspected cross-contamination and a sequencing artifact, a later analysis removed 592 highly shared, low-generation-probability nucleotide sequences. In a later analysis, a clonal expansion index for each public chain was calculated from normalized within-repertoire ranks of inferred template counts. In a later analysis, generation probabilities were computed using a VDJ recombination model fitted to out-of-frame rearrangements, and the results were checked against IGoR. Hypergeometric tests were used in a later analysis to score TCR-TCR, TCR-HLA and TCR-CMV co-occurrence, with a repertoire-size bias correction applied to the TCR pairs. To estimate false discovery rates, a later analysis permuted the HLA or CMV assignments 20 times. A later analysis grouped co-occurring TCRs with DBSCAN, adding TCRdist sequence similarity when clustering within HLA-allele-positive subsets. Repertoires with fewer than 30,000 or more than 120,000 public chains were left out of co-occurrence clustering, as were five repertoires with anomalous nucleotide sharing. In its TCRdb copy, this immuneACCESS table keeps in-frame sequences only and misses some clones. Where compared with another copy, unresolved V genes explain less than half of these, and the others have no known cause. From that table come the V and J calls and clone size; the DNA was used to work out D and trimming. For this sample there are roughly 100,000 clones; about 16% appear just once. Jointly, the top ten make up more than 0.8% of the sample.

The sequenced sample consisted of PBMCs. The source is a female donor in good health and CMV-seronegative. The sequence links TRBV4-1 to TRBJ1-1, with the D gene not confidently named. The CDR3 sequence is CASSQDRVKPGTEAFF. The base sequence is TGCGCCAGCAGCCAAGATCGAGTCAAACCGGGCACTGAAGCTTTCTTT.